The rows below give T cell receptor beta chains drawn from one sample of a study of OX40 agonist ivuxolimab in advanced cancers. Generated by immunoSEQ multiplex PCR, the TCRdb table keeps only in-frame clones and is missing some. The sample lists tens of thousands of clones, over 90% occurring once. This specimen consisted of CD4+ or CD8+ T cells sorted from blood, obtained in a trial of the OX40 agonist ivuxolimab. These receptors originate from an adult with an advanced solid tumor such as melanoma, head and neck, liver or kidney cancer. The CDR3 runs from the conserved cysteine through the conserved F or W. Each record gives: CDR3 protein, J gene, V gene.

CASSPRYNEQFF | TRBJ2-1 | TRBV6-6
CASSQGQGIGETQYF | TRBJ2-5 | TRBV4-3
CASSLGPGGGNQPQHF | TRBJ1-5 | TRBV11-2
CASSLEHLGVGTDTQYF | TRBJ2-3 | TRBV5-1
CASSVYGQPAGNTIYF | TRBJ1-3 | TRBV9
CASSLGPNRANEQFF | TRBJ2-1 | TRBV7-9
CASSSSARDTNQPQHF | TRBJ1-5 | TRBV4-2
CASSPGTGGQPQHF | TRBJ1-5 | TRBV7-6
CSVQVRYEQYF | TRBJ2-7 | TRBV29-1
CASSAAQEKGILWLGYTF | TRBJ1-2 | TRBV27
CASSQDAGLFYEQYF | TRBJ2-7 | TRBV4-3
CASSLGLAGTFSGANVLTF | TRBJ2-6 | TRBV27
CASSFDSYEQYF | TRBJ2-7 | TRBV7-9
CASSVAIQGDYGYTF | TRBJ1-2 | TRBV9
CASSPPSDINIQYF | TRBJ2-4 | TRBV18
CASSLTSGRLSGANVLTF | TRBJ2-6 | TRBV4-3
CASSVATGTVNEQFF | TRBJ2-1 | TRBV9
CASSFRQGGTDTQYF | TRBJ2-3 | TRBV28
CASSLGELGPQHF | TRBJ1-5 | TRBV5-6
CASSRIIQAPGEQFF | TRBJ2-1 | TRBV4-1
CASSEYDNGYSQDYGYTF | TRBJ1-2 | TRBV25-1
CASSPGGEQYF | TRBJ2-7 | TRBV27
CASSSRWDSKTNYGYTF | TRBJ1-2 | TRBV28
CASSFWPGSPGELFF | TRBJ2-2 | TRBV27
CASSSGTSEVDTQYF | TRBJ2-3 | TRBV27
CASSLTTADGYTF | TRBJ1-2 | TRBV28
CASSQEFRGYYEQYF | TRBJ2-7 | TRBV4-3
CASSYETGTGSITQYF | TRBJ2-3 | TRBV11-3
CASSGSGGNTEAFF | TRBJ1-1 | TRBV10-2
CSVPPGGAGREGYTF | TRBJ1-2 | TRBV29-1
CASSQSRSLAKNIQYF | TRBJ2-4 | TRBV4-3
CASSLSGGLPTGELFF | TRBJ2-2 | TRBV28
CASSSATNEKLFF | TRBJ1-4 | TRBV7-9
CASSSWGPNTIYF | TRBJ1-3 | TRBV7-2
CASSIGTGEQETQYF | TRBJ2-5 | TRBV7-9
CASSQWSSNQPQHF | TRBJ1-5 | TRBV27
CASIHTGQGRDGYTF | TRBJ1-2 | TRBV28
CSILNDRGGEKLFF | TRBJ1-4 | TRBV29-1
CASSPFYTDTQYF | TRBJ2-3 | TRBV9
CASSPPSGNAYEQYF | TRBJ2-7 | TRBV18
CASSPLAAYNEQFF | TRBJ2-1 | TRBV6-6
CASSYGTGKIGNTIYF | TRBJ1-3 | TRBV6-5
CASSARTGANYGYTF | TRBJ1-2 | TRBV9
CASSLNSGSLGYEQYF | TRBJ2-7 | TRBV7-2
CASSQDRWTGKTEAFF | TRBJ1-1 | TRBV4-1
CASSFTGTSYEQYF | TRBJ2-7 | TRBV28
CASSETGGGEKLFF | TRBJ1-4 | TRBV9
CASSKGTAGVRGEQYF | TRBJ2-7 | TRBV21-1
CASSPQDSPKNIQYF | TRBJ2-4 | TRBV9
CASSPTIQGFSYEQYF | TRBJ2-7 | TRBV4-3
CASSPRTSYEQYF | TRBJ2-7 | TRBV27
CASSSPGAFYEQYF | TRBJ2-7 | TRBV6-5
CASSKALSGTGITTRNQPQHF | TRBJ1-5 | TRBV21-1
CASSFLGPEYNEQFF | TRBJ2-1 | TRBV7-2
CASSSWTGSNEQFF | TRBJ2-1 | TRBV27
CATSRVPILSSYNEQFF | TRBJ2-1 | TRBV15
CASSQDPGGYNEQFF | TRBJ2-1 | TRBV4-1
CASSARQGPNTEAFF | TRBJ1-1 | TRBV9
CASSRRDSYGYTF | TRBJ1-2 | TRBV28
CASFGREPTNTGELFF | TRBJ2-2 | TRBV5-6